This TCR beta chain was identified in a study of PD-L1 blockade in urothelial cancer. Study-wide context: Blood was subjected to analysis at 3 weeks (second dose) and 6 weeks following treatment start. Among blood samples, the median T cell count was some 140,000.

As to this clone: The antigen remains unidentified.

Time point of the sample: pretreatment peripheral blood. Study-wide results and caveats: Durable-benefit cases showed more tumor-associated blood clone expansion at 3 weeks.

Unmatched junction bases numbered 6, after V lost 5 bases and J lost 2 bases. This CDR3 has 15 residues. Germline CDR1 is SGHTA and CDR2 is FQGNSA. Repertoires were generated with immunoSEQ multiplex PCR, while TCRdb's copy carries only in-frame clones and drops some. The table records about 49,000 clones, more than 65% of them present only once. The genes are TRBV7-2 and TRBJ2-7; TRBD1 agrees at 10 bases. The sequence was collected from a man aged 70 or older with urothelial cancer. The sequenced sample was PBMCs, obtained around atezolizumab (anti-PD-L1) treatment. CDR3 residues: CASSPGQGPPYEQYF. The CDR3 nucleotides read TGTGCCAGCAGCCCGGGACAGGGGCCCCCCTACGAGCAGTACTTC.